This T cell receptor (beta chain) was retrieved from a study of PD-1 blockade in classical Hodgkin lymphoma. CDR3 length: 13 amino acids. Trimming left V 2 bases short and J 7 bases short, with 11 bases between. Per germline, CDR1 SEHNR and CDR2 FQNEAQ (reference sequence). The data were produced by immunoSEQ multiplex PCR, yet TCRdb's version contains in-frame clones alone and is incomplete. The sample lists 96,000 or so clones; more than 85% were seen once. Time point denoted: cycle 4 day 1 (C4D1), after more than five weeks of nivolumab. Autologous stem cell transplantation was followed by relapse in every patient, and brentuximab vedotin exposure varied.

This clonotype originated in a human donor with classical Hodgkin lymphoma. The sequences come from peripheral blood mononuclear cells (PBMCs), collected before the fourth cycle of nivolumab. The chain recombines TRBV7-9 with TRBJ1-2; tentative D call: TRBD1 (5 bases). For the CDR3, the DNA is TGTGCCAGCAGCTTAAGCGGGGGAGTTGGCTACACCTTC. Amino acid sequence: CASSLSGGVGYTF.